One T cell receptor beta chain is described in this entry. Its matching antigen is unknown. This sample stems from a study of T cell repertoires in cytomegalovirus infection. Turning to the study itself: Both recently identified HLA-C-restricted and well-studied HLA-B-restricted CMV epitopes were used in the study. The public TCR beta signatures pointed to both CMV infection and matching HLA type. Points from the study as a whole: In two of eight donors, the top clonotype was HLA-C-restricted CMV-specific.

One entry per CDR3 protein results from TCRdb running MiXCR on the reads. The sample lists around 710,000 distinct CDR3 sequences; about 28% were seen once. The length of the CDR3 is 16 residues. Trimming left V 4 bases short and J 0 bases short, with 10 bases between. Germline CDR1 is LGHNA and CDR2 is YSLEER. The V and J genes are TRBV4-3 and TRBJ1-6, with a weak D call TRBD1 (6 bases). Sequences were derived from cultured CD8+ T cells from PBMCs, sampled from culture after CMV antigen stimulation. The receptor was derived from a human donor in good health (CMV status not recorded). Some clones in this sample may be carry-over from other donors' samples. This CDR3 reads CASSPRQASYNSPLHF. CDR3 nucleotides: TGCGCCAGCAGCCCGAGACAGGCCTCCTATAATTCACCCCTCCACTTT.